This TCR beta chain is from a study of blood T cell repertoires in COVID-19. Study as a whole: The study drew acute and convalescent COVID-19 samples from the United States, Italy and Spain. Sources were T cells, B-cell-depleted T cells, or PBMCs; the material itself was cDNA or gDNA.

As handled by the study authors: Using reference gene primer amplification, nucleated cell counts were estimated. Assay: immunoSEQ multiplex PCR; the TCRdb copy retains only in-frame clones and omits some. The V and J calls and clone size were taken over from that table, and D and trimming were inferred from the DNA. Here the sample spans about 150,000 clones, roughly three quarters being singletons. Trimming took off 5 bases at V and 10 bases at J, with 21 bases between the two ends. Germline CDR1 SGHTA, CDR2 FQGNSA. CDR3 length equals 15 residues. A single count supports this clone. Sequenced: peripheral blood. The receptor was isolated from a man aged 45-65 years with active or convalescent COVID-19. V and J are TRBV7-2 and TRBJ2-1; D possibly corresponds to TRBD1 (6 bases). CDR3 in amino acids: CASSLVGGQLREQFF. The CDR3 DNA sequence: TGTGCCAGCAGCCTAGTTGGGGGACAACTTAGGGAGCAGTTCTTC.